A selection of T cell receptor beta chains follows, all from one sample in a study of T cell repertoires in cytomegalovirus infection. Antigen specificity for these receptors is unknown. TCRdb reprocessed the reads with MiXCR, giving one entry per CDR3 protein. Among about 770,000 distinct CDR3 sequences, under 35% were seen once, and the ten largest hold roughly 14%. The input for sequencing was cultured CD8+ T cells from PBMCs, taken from culture after CMV antigen stimulation. The receptors were gathered from a human donor in good health (CMV status not recorded). Some clones in this sample may be carry-over from other donors' samples. The CDR3 runs from the conserved cysteine through the conserved F or W. The D gene is left open where the match is weak. Not every row has a clone size; where given, it reads once, few, many or a size class.

CDR3 length: 14
clone size: -
J gene: TRBJ2-1
D gene: -
V gene: TRBV15
CDR3 protein: CATSPGVIYNEQFF
CDR3 DNA: TGTGCCACCAGCCCGGGCGTTATTTACAATGAGCAGTTCTTC

CDR3 length: 18
clone size: few
J gene: TRBJ2-1
D gene: TRBD2
V gene: TRBV4-2
CDR3 protein: CASSQGVLAGGLGDEQFF
CDR3 DNA: TGTGCCAGCAGCCAAGGGGTTCTAGCGGGGGGGCTTGGTGATGAGCAGTTCTTC

CDR3 length: 13
clone size: few
J gene: TRBJ1-1
D gene: -
V gene: TRBV2
CDR3 protein: CASSVEITAEAFF
CDR3 DNA: TGTGCCAGCAGCGTGGAAATAACCGCGGAAGCTTTCTTT

CDR3 length: 14
clone size: few
J gene: TRBJ2-3
D gene: TRBD1
V gene: TRBV6-2/TRBV6-3
CDR3 protein: CASSYAGQGDTQYF
CDR3 DNA: TGTGCCAGCAGTTACGCAGGACAGGGCGATACGCAGTATTTT

CDR3 length: 15
clone size: -
J gene: TRBJ2-7
D gene: -
V gene: TRBV5-1
CDR3 protein: CASSLASPTRDEQYF
CDR3 DNA: TGCGCCAGCAGCTTGGCCAGCCCCACCCGCGACGAGCAGTACTTC

CDR3 length: 16
clone size: -
J gene: TRBJ1-5
D gene: -
V gene: TRBV27
CDR3 protein: CVSSPLDRWVHGPQHF
CDR3 DNA: TGTGTCAGCAGTCCTCTGGACAGATGGGTGCACGGGCCCCAGCATTTT

CDR3 length: 11
clone size: few
J gene: TRBJ2-2
D gene: TRBD1
V gene: TRBV3-1
CDR3 protein: CASSGQGRSFF
CDR3 DNA: TGTGCCAGCAGCGGACAGGGGCGTTCGTTTTTT

CDR3 length: 15
clone size: -
J gene: TRBJ1-2
D gene: TRBD1
V gene: TRBV7-9
CDR3 protein: CASSLGDSPTYGYTF
CDR3 DNA: TGTGCCAGCAGCTTAGGGGACAGCCCTACCTATGGCTACACCTTC

CDR3 length: 16
clone size: -
J gene: TRBJ1-2
D gene: TRBD1
V gene: TRBV13
CDR3 protein: CASSEKDREGRLGYTF
CDR3 DNA: TGTGCCAGCAGCGAAAAGGACAGGGAGGGACGGTTGGGCTACACCTTC

CDR3 length: 15
clone size: -
J gene: TRBJ1-1
D gene: -
V gene: TRBV19
CDR3 protein: CASLFKAKGDTEAFF
CDR3 DNA: TGTGCCAGTCTCTTTAAGGCGAAAGGGGACACTGAAGCTTTCTTT

CDR3 length: 16
clone size: few
J gene: TRBJ2-2
D gene: -
V gene: TRBV6-5
CDR3 protein: CASSRTVTLNTGELFF
CDR3 DNA: TGTGCCAGCAGTAGGACAGTAACGTTGAACACCGGGGAGCTGTTTTTT

CDR3 length: 16
clone size: -
J gene: TRBJ2-1
D gene: TRBD2
V gene: TRBV6-2/TRBV6-3
CDR3 protein: CASSSDLGGGYNEQFF
CDR3 DNA: TGTGCCAGCAGTTCCGACCTAGGCGGGGGCTACAATGAGCAGTTCTTC

CDR3 length: 16
clone size: -
J gene: TRBJ1-4
D gene: TRBD1
V gene: TRBV7-6
CDR3 protein: CASSLASTGDNEKLFF
CDR3 DNA: TGTGCCAGCAGCTTAGCGTCCACAGGGGATAATGAAAAACTGTTTTTT

CDR3 length: 14
clone size: many
J gene: TRBJ1-1
D gene: TRBD1
V gene: TRBV6-5
CDR3 protein: CASSYGTVNTEAFF
CDR3 DNA: TGTGCCAGCAGTTACGGGACAGTTAACACTGAAGCTTTCTTT

CDR3 length: 14
clone size: -
J gene: TRBJ1-1
D gene: -
V gene: TRBV12-5
CDR3 protein: CASGFVLGVSEAFF
CDR3 DNA: TGTGCTAGTGGTTTCGTTTTGGGGGTCTCTGAAGCTTTCTTT

CDR3 length: 12
clone size: few
J gene: TRBJ1-5
D gene: -
V gene: TRBV12-3/TRBV12-4
CDR3 protein: CASRQGDQPQHF
CDR3 DNA: TGTGCCAGCAGACAGGGTGATCAGCCCCAGCATTTT

CDR3 length: 13
clone size: -
J gene: TRBJ2-2
D gene: -
V gene: TRBV27
CDR3 protein: CASSFSGPGELFF
CDR3 DNA: TGTGCCAGCAGTTTCTCCGGCCCCGGGGAGCTGTTTTTT

CDR3 length: 12
clone size: many
J gene: TRBJ2-1
D gene: -
V gene: TRBV7-9
CDR3 protein: CASRTQGNEQFF
CDR3 DNA: TGTGCCAGCAGGACGCAGGGCAATGAGCAGTTCTTC

CDR3 length: 14
clone size: few
J gene: TRBJ2-7
D gene: -
V gene: TRBV19
CDR3 protein: CASSSGGLSYEQYF
CDR3 DNA: TGTGCCAGTAGTAGTGGGGGACTTTCCTACGAGCAGTACTTC

CDR3 length: 13
clone size: -
J gene: TRBJ2-7
D gene: TRBD2
V gene: TRBV4-1
CDR3 protein: CASSPSGVNEQYF
CDR3 DNA: TGCGCCAGCAGCCCTAGCGGGGTAAACGAGCAGTACTTC

CDR3 length: 14
clone size: -
J gene: TRBJ2-5
D gene: -
V gene: TRBV6-1
CDR3 protein: CASSPRLIQETQYF
CDR3 DNA: TGTGCCAGCAGCCCTCGACTAATACAAGAGACCCAGTACTTC

CDR3 length: 12
clone size: -
J gene: TRBJ1-1
D gene: -
V gene: TRBV10-3
CDR3 protein: CAITESNTEAFF
CDR3 DNA: TGTGCCATCACCGAATCGAACACTGAAGCTTTCTTT

CDR3 length: 13
clone size: -
J gene: TRBJ1-1
D gene: -
V gene: TRBV4-1
CDR3 protein: CASSQAADTEAFF
CDR3 DNA: TGCGCCAGCAGCCAAGCGGCGGACACTGAAGCTTTCTTT

CDR3 length: 13
clone size: -
J gene: TRBJ1-3
D gene: -
V gene: TRBV9
CDR3 protein: CASSVGGGNTIYF
CDR3 DNA: TGTGCCAGCAGCGTAGGAGGAGGAAACACCATATATTTT

CDR3 length: 17
clone size: -
J gene: TRBJ1-4
D gene: -
V gene: TRBV28
CDR3 protein: CASSSPQRGATNEKLFF
CDR3 DNA: TGTGCCAGCAGTTCCCCACAGAGGGGGGCAACTAATGAAAAACTGTTTTTT

CDR3 length: 13
clone size: -
J gene: TRBJ1-4
D gene: TRBD1
V gene: TRBV5-6
CDR3 protein: CASRRTGSEKLFF
CDR3 DNA: TGTGCCAGCAGGCGGACAGGGTCTGAAAAACTGTTTTTT

CDR3 length: 14
clone size: few
J gene: TRBJ2-5
D gene: -
V gene: TRBV7-6
CDR3 protein: CASSSGTDQETQYF
CDR3 DNA: TGTGCTAGCAGCTCTGGGACCGACCAAGAGACCCAGTACTTC

CDR3 length: 14
clone size: few
J gene: TRBJ1-3
D gene: -
V gene: TRBV6-6
CDR3 protein: CASTPTPSGNTIYF
CDR3 DNA: TGTGCCAGCACCCCTACTCCCTCTGGAAACACCATATATTTT

CDR3 length: 12
clone size: -
J gene: TRBJ2-7
D gene: -
V gene: TRBV10-3
CDR3 protein: CAILRAVGEQYF
CDR3 DNA: TGTGCCATCTTAAGGGCAGTTGGCGAGCAGTACTTC

CDR3 length: 16
clone size: once
J gene: TRBJ1-3
D gene: -
V gene: TRBV2
CDR3 protein: CASIKMGQGLSDTIYF
CDR3 DNA: TGTGCCAGCATAAAGATGGGGCAGGGATTATCGGACACCATATATTTT

CDR3 length: 17
clone size: few
J gene: TRBJ2-2
D gene: -
V gene: TRBV12-3/TRBV12-4
CDR3 protein: CASRWADLGPNTGELFF
CDR3 DNA: TGTGCCAGCAGGTGGGCTGATCTAGGGCCGAACACCGGGGAGCTGTTTTTT

CDR3 length: 14
clone size: -
J gene: TRBJ1-1
D gene: -
V gene: TRBV19
CDR3 protein: CASSGRGRTTEAFF
CDR3 DNA: TGTGCCAGTAGTGGCAGGGGACGAACAACTGAAGCTTTCTTT

CDR3 length: 11
clone size: many
J gene: TRBJ2-1
D gene: -
V gene: TRBV6-2/TRBV6-3
CDR3 protein: CATHFYNEQFF
CDR3 DNA: TGTGCCACCCACTTTTACAATGAGCAGTTCTTC